These 18 T cell receptor beta chains were all obtained from the same sample, sequenced in a study of blood T cell repertoires in COVID-19 (dated by TCRdb to about 2020). The library was generated by the immunoSEQ multiplex PCR assay. TCRdb carries this immuneACCESS record with in-frame sequences only. Its versions omit some clonotypes, under half of them owing to an unresolved V gene in the studies checked, with the rest unexplained. The sample records about 110,000 clones, about 79% of which are singletons. The top ten constitute 7% to 9.5% of the sample. The source material was peripheral blood. Receptor source: a woman older than 75 with active or convalescent COVID-19.

The V call is TRBV28, the J call TRBJ2-3; TRBD1 aligns across 9 bases. V lost 5 bases to trimming and J lost 2 bases; unmatched junction nucleotides: 8. Per the germline V gene, CDR1 is MDHEN and CDR2 is SYDVKM. The CDR3 totals 16 residues. The CDR3 sequence: CASSRTGGADTDTQYF. CDR3 nucleotide sequence: TGTGCCAGCAGTCGAACAGGGGGCGCGGACACAGATACGCAGTATTTT.

This chain connects TRBV27 to TRBJ2-2; possibly TRBD2 for D (6 bases). CDR1 and CDR2 (germline): MNHEY, SMNVEV (reference sequence). V lost 5 bases, J lost 5 bases, and 30 bases lay in between. The CDR3 loop spans 20 amino acids. In DNA form, the CDR3 reads TGTGCCAGCAGTCTCATATCGGCCCCGACTCCGGGGAGGCGGACCGGGGAGCTGTTTTTT. It codes for CASSLISAPTPGRRTGELFF.

The V gene is TRBV12-2, the J gene TRBJ2-6; the table's D call of TRBD1 was not tested on the DNA. TRBV12-2 is reported as a pseudogene. This CDR3 is 19 amino acids long. CDR3 loop: CASRFFSMTVHSGANVLTF. The DNA of the CDR3 is TGTGCAAGTCGCTTCTTCTCAATGACAGTCCACTCTGGGGCCAACGTCCTGACTTTC.

J is TRBJ2-7 and V is TRBV5-1; 7 nucleotides match TRBD1. Germline-derived CDR1 and CDR2 are SGHRS and YFSETQ. This CDR3 has 13 amino acids. Trimming at V came to 0 bases and at J to 6 bases, leaving 3 bases not matched to a gene. CDR3 bases: TGCGCCAGCAGCTTGGGCAGGGGGAGCGAGCAGTACTTC. Translation gives CASSLGRGSEQYF.

This rearrangement joins TRBV9 to TRBJ1-5; 11 positions match TRBD1. The V gene's germline CDR1 is SGDLS and CDR2 YYNGEE. The J segment lost 3 bases and the V segment lost 4 bases, leaving 6 bases of the junction unmatched. CDR3 length: 16 amino acids. The CDR3 is CASSPGTGGTNQPQHF. CDR3 nucleotides: TGTGCCAGCAGCCCCGGGACAGGGGGTACCAATCAGCCCCAGCATTTT.

This clone was counted once. The rearrangement links TRBV28 to TRBJ2-5, with D possibly matching TRBD2 (5 bases). V shed 3 bases and J shed 4 bases, with 9 bases lying between them. Germline V gives CDR1 MDHEN, CDR2 SYDVKM. CDR3 size: 13 residues. In nucleotides, the CDR3 is TGTGCCAGCAGTTTCGGGATTCGAGAGACCCAGTACTTC. Translation gives CASSFGIRETQYF.

The rearrangement uses TRBV29-1 and TRBJ2-5; 9 bases line up with TRBD1. The CDR3 covers 13 residues. With V trimmed by 5 bases and J by 5 bases, 6 bases remained unmatched. From germline, CDR1 is SQVTM and CDR2 ANQGSEA. Here the CDR3 DNA reads TGCAGCGTTTCACAGGGGGCTTCGGAGACCCAGTACTTC. Translated: CSVSQGASETQYF.

The rearrangement joins TRBV6-5 to TRBJ1-2; 8 bases line up with TRBD1. This CDR3 has 13 residues. Germline CDR1 reads MNHEY; CDR2 reads SVGAGI. Trimming removed 6 bases from V and 5 bases from J; junction bases left unmatched: 5. The CDR3 reads CASSVDRGYGYTF. The CDR3, as DNA: TGTGCCAGCAGCGTAGACAGGGGTTATGGCTACACCTTC.

V gene TRBV5-1 combines with J gene TRBJ2-3, with 7 bases aligning to TRBD2. The CDR3 has 14 residues. Germline V gene data show CDR1 as SGHRS and CDR2 as YFSETQ. The ends lost 4 bases at V and 3 bases at J; junction bases unmatched: 5. The CDR3 here is CASSRRGETDTQYF. The CDR3 DNA reads as TGCGCCAGCAGCCGTCGGGGGGAAACAGATACGCAGTATTTT.

The chain has TRBV5-8 and TRBJ1-1; a possible D gene is TRBD1 (6 bases). Deletions cut 0 bases from V and 1 base from J, with 13 bases between. The germline V gene encodes CDR1 SGHTS and CDR2 YDEGEE. The CDR3 consists of 16 residues. The CDR3 nucleotides are TGTGCCAGCAGCTTGGCCCTGTGGGGACAGAACACTGAAGCTTTCTTT. It codes for CASSLALWGQNTEAFF.

This clone showed up just once. The V call is TRBV19, the J call TRBJ2-7; TRBD2 matches 8 bases. The CDR3 loop spans 13 amino acids. In germline, CDR1 is LNHDA, CDR2 SQIVND (reference sequence). The V segment lost 4 bases and the J segment 6 bases; nucleotides outside the gene matches: 5. The CDR3 DNA reads TGTGCCAGTAGTACCGGACTAGCCCTCGAGCAGTACTTC. Its translation is CASSTGLALEQYF.

The V call is TRBV9, the J call TRBJ2-1; 8 nucleotides line up with TRBD1. J lost 0 bases, V lost 1 base, and 3 bases had no gene match. Germline-derived CDR1 and CDR2 are SGDLS and YYNGEE. This CDR3 contains 16 residues. CDR3 sequence: CASSVQGASSYNEQFF. In DNA form, the CDR3 reads TGTGCCAGCAGCGTACAGGGGGCGAGCTCCTACAATGAGCAGTTCTTC.

The chain employs TRBV6-5 and TRBJ1-1; D may be TRBD1 (5 bases). Germline V gives CDR1 MNHEY, CDR2 SVGAGI. The CDR3 totals 13 residues. V was pared by 11 bases and J by 1 base, with 14 bases between. In nucleotides, the CDR3 is TGTGCCTCTCGAAGGGGCAGGAACACTGAAGCTTTCTTT. The encoded protein is CASRRGRNTEAFF.

The chain combines TRBV6-6 with TRBJ2-5; D possibly corresponds to TRBD2 (7 bases). Germline V lookup: CDR1 MNHNY, CDR2 SVGAGI (reference sequence). The V gene lost 6 bases and the J gene lost 5 bases, with 19 bases spanning the gap. The CDR3 contains 15 residues. The CDR3, as DNA: TGTGCCAGCAGCTTCCAAGGGGGGGCGGCGGAGACCCAGTACTTC. Encoded protein: CASSFQGGAAETQYF.

The chain recombines TRBV7-8 with TRBJ2-3; 9 positions agree with TRBD2. Germline V gene sequence: CDR1 SGHVS, CDR2 FQNEAQ. V trimming: 2 bases; J trimming: 6 bases; junction bases outside the gene matches: 12. This CDR3 has 17 residues. CDR3 amino acids: CASSLIVSSGRMDTQYF. CDR3 in DNA: TGTGCCAGCAGCTTAATAGTGTCCAGCGGGAGGATGGATACGCAGTATTTT. The variable domain in full, completed from reference TRBV7-8 and TRBJ2-3, reads GAGVSQSPRYKVAKRGQDVALRCDPISGHVSLFWYQQALGQGPEFLTYFQNEAQLDKSGLPSDRFFAERPEGSVSTLKIQRTQQEDSAVYLCASSLIVSSGRMDTQYFGPGTRLTVL.

The rearrangement joins TRBV4-2 to TRBJ1-4, with TRBD1 matching 7 bases. Germline values: CDR1 LGHNA, CDR2 YNFKEQ. The ends lost 1 base at V and 3 bases at J; junction bases unmatched: 5. The CDR3 extends over 16 amino acids. CDR3 sequence reads: CASSQGAGQPNEKLFF. CDR3 sequence (DNA): TGTGCCAGCAGCCAAGGGGCGGGACAGCCTAATGAAAAACTGTTTTTT.

The chain employs TRBV5-1 and TRBJ2-5, with a tentative D call TRBD1 (6 bases). The length of the CDR3 is 16 residues. Germline CDR1 is SGHRS and CDR2 is YFSETQ. V lost 0 bases, J lost 1 base, and 13 bases lay in between. The CDR3 protein is CASSLGWGQAQETQYF. CDR3 sequence (DNA): TGCGCCAGCAGCTTGGGATGGGGACAAGCCCAAGAGACCCAGTACTTC.

V usage is TRBV27 and J usage is TRBJ2-3; 8 nucleotides agree with TRBD2. In germline, CDR1 is MNHEY, CDR2 SMNVEV (reference sequence). The V and J ends lost 6 bases and 3 bases, in that order; junction bases with no gene match: 8. The CDR3 totals 15 residues. The CDR3 nucleotides read TGTGCCAGCAGCCCCGGGGGGGCGAGAACAGATACGCAGTATTTT. Translation gives CASSPGGARTDTQYF.